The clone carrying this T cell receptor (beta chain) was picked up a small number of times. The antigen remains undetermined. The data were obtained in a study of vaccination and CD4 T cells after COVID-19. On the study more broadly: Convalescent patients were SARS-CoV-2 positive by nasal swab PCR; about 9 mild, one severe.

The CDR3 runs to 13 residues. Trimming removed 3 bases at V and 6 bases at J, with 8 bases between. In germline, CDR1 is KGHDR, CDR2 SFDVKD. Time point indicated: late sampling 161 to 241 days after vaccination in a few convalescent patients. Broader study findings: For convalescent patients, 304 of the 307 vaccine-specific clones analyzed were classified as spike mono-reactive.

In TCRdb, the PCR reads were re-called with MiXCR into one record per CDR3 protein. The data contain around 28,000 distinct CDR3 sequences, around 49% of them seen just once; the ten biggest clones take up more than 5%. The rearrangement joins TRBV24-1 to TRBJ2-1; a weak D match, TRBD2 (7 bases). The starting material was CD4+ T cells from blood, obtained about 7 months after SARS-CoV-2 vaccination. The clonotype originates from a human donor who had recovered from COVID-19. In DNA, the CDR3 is TGTGCCACCAGTGATCGGGGGGCCAATGAGCAGTTCTTC. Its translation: CATSDRGANEQFF.